This TCR beta chain is drawn from a study of PD-L1 blockade in urothelial cancer. Study conclusions and caveats: Survival was better when pretreatment blood TCR clonality fell below the median.

In the case of this clone: The antigen remains undetermined.

Profiling relied on immunoSEQ multiplex PCR, and the TCRdb table lists in-frame clones only, not all of them. The repertoire holds more than 30,000 clones, with 87% as singletons. Germline values: CDR1 SGHNT, CDR2 YENEEA. V lost 0 bases to trimming and J lost 0 bases, with 11 bases between them. The CDR3 has 17 residues. The specimen comprised PBMCs, sampled around atezolizumab (anti-PD-L1) treatment. The TCR sequence derives from a man aged 45-65 years with urothelial cancer. The chain joins TRBV11-3 to TRBJ2-2; D is undetermined. CDR3 amino acids: CASSLDPFTSNTGELFF. CDR3 in DNA: TGTGCCAGCAGCTTAGATCCCTTTACATCGAACACCGGGGAGCTGTTTTTT.